What follows are 31 T cell receptor beta chains derived from one specimen sequenced in a study of neoadjuvant anti-PD-1 for oral cavity cancer. Repertoires were generated with immunoSEQ multiplex PCR, while TCRdb's copy carries only in-frame clones and drops some. The data show about 6,700 clones, with around 50% seen just once and approximately 28% held by the top ten. Specimen: tumor tissue, collected before nivolumab (anti-PD-1) treatment. These receptors all come from a person aged 35-79 years with oral cavity squamous cell carcinoma.

The chain employs TRBV30 and TRBJ1-2; no firm D call. The CDR3 has 11 residues. Trimming shortened V by 2 bases and J by 8 bases, and 9 bases separated the two germline ends. Germline values: CDR1 GTSNPN, CDR2 SVGIG (reference sequence). CDR3 sequence reads: CAWSPGSGYTF. CDR3 sequence (DNA): TGTGCCTGGAGTCCTGGTAGCGGCTACACCTTC.

By sample fraction, this clone is medium-sized. The chain couples TRBV7-2 to TRBJ2-1, with D perhaps matching TRBD1 (6 bases). The CDR3 spans 14 residues. The ends were cut back, 5 bases at V and 9 bases at J, with 17 bases in the middle. Germline CDR1 SGHTA, CDR2 FQGNSA. The CDR3 loop is CASSPGRGKGEQFF. CDR3 nucleotide sequence: TGTGCCAGCAGCCCCGGCAGGGGTAAGGGTGAGCAGTTCTTC.

V gene TRBV4-2 combines with J gene TRBJ1-6, with unresolved D. Looked up from germline, CDR1 is LGHNA and CDR2 is YNFKEQ. The CDR3 extends over 12 amino acids. V dropped 5 bases and J dropped 8 bases, with 7 bases sitting between them. CDR3 nucleotide sequence: TGTGCCAGCAGCTTGGTTGATTCACCCCTCCACTTT. This codes for CASSLVDSPLHF.

This clone was counted between two and nine times. The rearrangement joins TRBV9 to TRBJ2-1, with D uncertain. This CDR3 is built from 11 residues. V lost 5 bases and J lost 8, with 8 bases in between. Germline assignment: CDR1 SGDLS and CDR2 YYNGEE. CDR3: CASSALDEQFF. In nucleotides, the CDR3 is TGTGCCAGCAGTGCACTGGATGAGCAGTTCTTC.

This clone has only a few counts. The chain couples TRBV11-2 to TRBJ2-5, with D perhaps TRBD2 (7 bases). The V end was cut by 2 bases, the J end by 2 bases, with 15 bases between. CDR3 length: 16 residues. Per germline, CDR1 SGHAT and CDR2 FQNNGV. The CDR3 coding sequence is TGTGCCAGCAGCTTAACGGCGGGGGCTGGGCAAGAGACCCAGTACTTC. The encoded protein is CASSLTAGAGQETQYF. The full variable domain, in which reference TRBV11-2 and TRBJ2-5 provide the parts outside the CDR3, is EAGVAQSPRYKIIEKRQSVAFWCNPISGHATLYWYQQILGQGPKLLIQFQNNGVVDDSQLPKDRFSAERLKGVDSTLKIQPAKLEDSAVYLCASSLTAGAGQETQYFGPGTRLLVL.

This clone was counted a few times. The chain recombines TRBV10-3 with TRBJ2-5, with D uncertain. The CDR3 consists of 11 residues. With 3 bases removed from V and 5 bases from J, the gap between germline ends came to 4 bases. Germline V lookup: CDR1 ENHRY, CDR2 SYGVKD. The CDR3 DNA reads as TGTGCCATCAGTGAAACGGAGACCCAGTACTTC. It yields the protein CAISETETQYF.

This clone has just a few counts. This chain links TRBV18 with TRBJ1-1, with D tentatively TRBD1 (5 bases). This CDR3 comprises 14 residues. Germline V CDR1 and CDR2: KGHSH, LQKENI. Deletions cut 5 bases from V and 4 bases from J, with 14 bases between. The CDR3 bases are TGTGCCAGCTCATGGGACCTGAGAGGCACTGAAGCTTTCTTT. Amino acid sequence: CASSWDLRGTEAFF.

In DNA, the CDR3 is TGCGCCAGCAGTGAGTCCTCCGAGGCCGGGGAGCTGTTTTTT. Its protein product is CASSESSEAGELFF. The chain employs TRBV10-1 and TRBJ2-2; no definite D call. The CDR3 has 14 residues. The germline CDR1 and CDR2 sequences are WNHNN and SYGVQD (reference sequence). Trimming removed 0 bases from V and 6 bases from J, with 8 bases in between.

The V and J genes are TRBV6-1 and TRBJ2-5; D perhaps matches TRBD1 (7 bases). From germline, CDR1 is MNHNS and CDR2 SASEGT. The CDR3 has 15 residues. V was clipped by 2 bases and J by 5 bases, with 15 bases between them. CDR3 sequence reads: CASSEWQGGRETQYF. The CDR3 DNA reads as TGTGCCAGCAGTGAATGGCAGGGGGGTAGGGAGACCCAGTACTTC.

The rearrangement uses TRBV6-5 and TRBJ1-5; the D gene is possibly TRBD1 (6 bases). V shed 5 bases and J shed 6 bases, with 17 bases lying between them. The CDR3 extends over 15 amino acids. Per the germline V gene, CDR1 is MNHEY and CDR2 is SVGAGI. The CDR3 region is CASSVRGAGIQPQHF. The DNA of the CDR3 is TGTGCCAGCAGTGTGAGGGGGGCTGGGATTCAGCCCCAGCATTTT.

This chain joins TRBV7-6 and TRBJ2-3; 10 bases are a match to TRBD2. Looked up from germline, CDR1 is SGHVS and CDR2 is FNYEAQ. CDR3 length equals 17 residues. Unmatched junction bases numbered 11, after V lost 5 bases and J lost 3 bases. CDR3 bases: TGTGCCAGCAGCAATCCTTCTAGCGGGGGCATGACAGATACGCAGTATTTT. This gives the protein CASSNPSSGGMTDTQYF.

The chain combines TRBV4-1 with TRBJ2-1; TRBD2 agrees at 10 bases. Germline trimming cut 1 base from V and 3 bases from J; bases unmatched to any gene: 0. The CDR3 totals 15 residues. CDR1 and CDR2 (germline): MGHRA, YSYEKL. CDR3 loop: CASSQGTSGYNEQFF. The CDR3 DNA sequence: TGCGCCAGCAGCCAAGGGACTAGCGGCTACAATGAGCAGTTCTTC.

The table lists this clone with a few counts. V and J are TRBV7-2 and TRBJ2-7; D may be TRBD1 (6 bases). The CDR3 covers 13 residues. Germline lookup yields CDR1 SGHTA and CDR2 FQGNSA. The V and J ends lost 5 bases and 6 bases respectively, with 14 bases between them. CDR3 region: CASSPYRVFEQYF. The CDR3 nucleotides read TGTGCCAGCAGCCCCTACAGGGTTTTCGAGCAGTACTTC.

There are a few counts of this clone. V is TRBV7-9 and J is TRBJ2-1; 9 bases line up with TRBD1. The CDR3 extends over 15 amino acids. Germline V gene sequence: CDR1 SEHNR, CDR2 FQNEAQ (reference sequence). V lost 4 bases and J lost 9; bases outside the gene matches: 10. The CDR3 nucleotides read TGTGCCAGCAGCTCGACAGGGGGGGAACGGGGTGAGCAGTTCTTC. Its translation is CASSSTGGERGEQFF.

This clone occurred a few times. The V and J genes are TRBV6-6 and TRBJ2-7; possibly TRBD1 or TRBD2 for D (5 bases each). Germline V gene sequence: CDR1 MNHNY, CDR2 SVGAGI (reference sequence). CDR3 length equals 15 residues. Trimming stripped 0 bases from V and 2 bases from J, with 11 bases between. The CDR3 coding sequence is TGTGCCAGCAGTTACTCGGGACGGATGACCTACGAGCAGTACTTC. Translation gives CASSYSGRMTYEQYF.

The chain links TRBV4-3 to TRBJ2-5, with D perhaps matching TRBD2 (7 bases). Per germline, CDR1 LGHNA and CDR2 YSLEER. V dropped 0 bases and J dropped 5 bases, with 13 bases sitting between them. The CDR3 consists of 15 residues. The CDR3 DNA reads as TGCGCCAGCAGCCAAGAGTGGGGCGGGGGCGAGACCCAGTACTTC. Encoded protein: CASSQEWGGGETQYF.

The V gene is TRBV29-1, the J gene TRBJ2-7; no clear D. The CDR3 spans 13 residues. Trimming cost V 4 bases and J 0 bases, with 10 bases left between them. Germline values: CDR1 SQVTM, CDR2 ANQGSEA. The CDR3 region has the DNA TGCAGCGTTGTGAGTAGCATCTCCTACGAGCAGTACTTC. This gives the protein CSVVSSISYEQYF.

The sample holds a few counts of this clone. The gene calls are TRBV15 and TRBJ1-4; TRBD1 aligns across 7 bases. Germline V gives CDR1 LNHNV, CDR2 YYDKDF (reference sequence). The CDR3 contains 15 residues. With 5 bases clipped from V and 4 bases from J, the junction kept 7 bases outside the gene matches. As DNA, the CDR3 is TGTGCCACCAGCCCCCGACAGGGCTTTAATGAAAAACTGTTTTTT. It is translated as CATSPRQGFNEKLFF.

This clone has only a few counts. The chain carries TRBV7-6 and TRBJ2-3; D is unclear. V lost 1 base and J 5 bases, leaving 16 bases between the germline ends. The CDR3 totals 16 residues. Per germline, CDR1 SGHVS and CDR2 FNYEAQ. CDR3 region: CASSLVRVGLGDTQYF. The DNA for the CDR3 is TGTGCCAGCAGCTTAGTGCGCGTGGGGTTGGGAGATACGCAGTATTTT.

This clone ranks as medium-sized (0.01 to 0.1%). This chain joins TRBV19 and TRBJ2-1; the D gene is possibly TRBD1 (5 bases). This CDR3 comprises 14 residues. Looked up from germline, CDR1 is LNHDA and CDR2 is SQIVND (reference sequence). V gave up 3 bases and J gave up 0 bases, with 6 bases separating them. The CDR3 coding sequence is TGTGCCAGTAGTATGGACACCTCCTACAATGAGCAGTTCTTC. Amino acid sequence: CASSMDTSYNEQFF.

The table lists this clone with a few counts. The CDR3 DNA reads as TGTGCCAGCAGTGAAGGGGTGGGGCTCGGGACCCAGTACTTC. Protein sequence: CASSEGVGLGTQYF. The chain carries TRBV2 and TRBJ2-5; D may be TRBD1 (5 bases). Trimming pared 1 base from V and 7 bases from J, leaving 13 bases between. Germline V lookup: CDR1 SNHLY, CDR2 FYNNEI. This CDR3 has 14 residues.

The chain links TRBV7-2 to TRBJ2-3, with D tentatively TRBD2 (6 bases). The V end was cut by 6 bases, the J end by 6 bases, with 16 bases between. Per germline, CDR1 SGHTA and CDR2 FQGNSA. The CDR3 consists of 14 residues. The CDR3 DNA is TGTGCCAGCAGGGAGGGGCTAGCTGGCGATACGCAGTATTTT. Translated: CASREGLAGDTQYF.

The V call is TRBV28, the J call TRBJ1-2, with D uncertain. The CDR3 is 13 residues long. From germline, CDR1 is MDHEN and CDR2 SYDVKM. V shed 7 bases and J shed 8 bases, with 17 bases lying between them. CDR3 region: CASIGRSIAGYTF. In DNA, the CDR3 is TGTGCCAGCATTGGCAGGTCCATCGCGGGCTACACCTTC.

The V call is TRBV7-2, the J call TRBJ1-5; D gene ambiguous. CDR1 SGHTA and CDR2 FQGNSA come from the germline V gene. Trimming took 5 bases from V and 0 from J, leaving 11 bases between them. The CDR3 sequence is 15 residues long. CDR3 DNA sequence: TGTGCCAGCAGCGTAAGGGTGAATAGCAATCAGCCCCAGCATTTT. Translation gives CASSVRVNSNQPQHF.

This clone came up a few times. The chain couples TRBV11-2 to TRBJ1-6; maybe TRBD1 (6 bases). Trimming took off 7 bases at V and 8 bases at J, with 18 bases between the two ends. This CDR3 comprises 15 residues. Germline assignment: CDR1 SGHAT and CDR2 FQNNGV. The CDR3 DNA reads as TGTGCCAGCACCCAACGAACAGGGTCTGATTCACCCCTCCACTTT. Amino acids: CASTQRTGSDSPLHF.

Relative to its sample, this clone is medium-sized (0.01 to 0.1%). The chain combines TRBV28 with TRBJ2-7; 7 nucleotides line up with TRBD1. The CDR3 contains 14 residues. V gave up 1 base and J gave up 12 bases; unmatched junction bases: 12. Germline V gives CDR1 MDHEN, CDR2 SYDVKM. The CDR3 nucleotides read TGTGCCAGCAGTTTATCCGAGACAGGGCTGACACCGTACTTC. This gives the protein CASSLSETGLTPYF.

The rearrangement uses TRBV6-5 and TRBJ2-7; 8 nucleotides align to TRBD2. This CDR3 has 15 residues. The J segment lost 1 base and the V segment lost 4 bases, leaving 6 bases of the junction unmatched. CDR1 and CDR2 from the germline V gene are MNHEY and SVGAGI. This chain's CDR3 is CASSSGTRGSYEQYF. CDR3 nucleotides: TGTGCCAGCAGTTCCGGGACTAGGGGGTCCTACGAGCAGTACTTC.

The chain has TRBV5-4 and TRBJ2-5; TRBD2 agrees at 7 bases. The CDR3 length is 16 residues. Germline-derived CDR1 and CDR2 are SGHNT and YYREEE (reference sequence). V was clipped by 1 base and J by 4 bases; unmatched bases: 10. In nucleotides, the CDR3 is TGTGCCAGCAGCTTGAATTCTGGCGGGGGTACAGAGACCCAGTACTTC. Its translation is CASSLNSGGGTETQYF.

Relative to its sample, this clone is medium-sized (0.01 to 0.1%). The chain recombines TRBV5-6 with TRBJ1-2; no definite D call. This CDR3 contains 11 residues. Germline assignment: CDR1 SGHDT and CDR2 YYEEEE. V was trimmed by 4 bases and J by 5 bases, leaving 6 bases between them. The CDR3 loop reads CASSGDYGYTF. CDR3 nucleotide sequence: TGTGCCAGCAGCGGCGATTATGGCTACACCTTC.

This clone appeared a few times. This chain uses TRBV23-1 with TRBJ1-1, with a weak D call TRBD1 (5 bases). TRBV23-1 is flagged as an ORF with uncertain function. Trimming stripped 1 base from V and 0 bases from J, with 9 bases between. The CDR3 consists of 15 residues. CDR3 nucleotides: TGCGCCAGCAGTCAATGGGGCAGACTGAACACTGAAGCTTTCTTT. Its protein product is CASSQWGRLNTEAFF.

CDR3: CASSVDNMNTEAFF. The CDR3, as DNA: TGCGCCAGCAGCGTGGACAATATGAACACTGAAGCTTTCTTT. This chain joins TRBV5-1 and TRBJ1-1, with D perhaps matching TRBD1 (5 bases). The length of the CDR3 is 14 residues. Germline lookup yields CDR1 SGHRS and CDR2 YFSETQ. V dropped 4 bases and J dropped 0 bases, with 10 bases sitting between them.